A single sample gave rise to the 23 T cell receptor beta chains below, sequenced in a study of T cells in localized non-small cell lung cancer. Some clones are missing from TCRdb's copy, which holds only in-frame ones; the method was immunoSEQ multiplex PCR. The data contain 72,000 or so clones, around 85% of them singletons. The sequencing used peripheral blood, collected before any cancer treatment. These receptors came from a male donor at least 60 years old with stage III squamous cell lung carcinoma.

The chain combines TRBV4-1 with TRBJ2-7; TRBD2 agrees at 11 bases. CDR1 MGHRA and CDR2 YSYEKL come from the germline V gene. Trimming took 8 bases from V and 1 from J; bases not matched to a gene: 7. This CDR3 region has 15 residues. CDR3 sequence: CASGPGLAESYEQYV. The CDR3, as DNA: TGCGCCAGCGGACCGGGACTAGCGGAATCCTACGAGCAGTACGTC.

V usage is TRBV5-1 and J usage is TRBJ2-1; the D gene is possibly TRBD1 (5 bases). Germline lookup yields CDR1 SGHRS and CDR2 YFSETQ. This CDR3 is built from 13 residues. V was shortened by 2 bases and J by 7 bases, with 10 bases between the two germline ends. The chain's CDR3 is CASSFSSGNEQFF. The CDR3 bases are TGCGCCAGCAGCTTCAGTTCAGGGAATGAGCAGTTCTTC. Full variable domain (rest looked up from reference TRBV5-1 and TRBJ2-1): KAGVTQTPRYLIKTRGQQVTLSCSPISGHRSVSWYQQTPGQGLQFLFEYFSETQRNKGNFPGRFSGRQFSNSRSEMNVSTLELGDSALYLCASSFSSGNEQFFGPGTRLTVL.

This sequence joins TRBV19 and TRBJ1-5; 10 positions agree with TRBD1. The trim removed 0 bases at V and 10 bases at J, leaving 6 bases unmatched. The CDR3 consists of 15 residues. Germline CDR1 is LNHDA and CDR2 is SQIVND (reference sequence). CDR3 DNA sequence: TGTGCCAGTAGTATAGAGGACAGGGGGTTTGATCCCCAGCATTTT. Protein product: CASSIEDRGFDPQHF.

This chain joins TRBV6-5 and TRBJ1-4; weak D call: TRBD1 (6 bases). The V gene lost 4 bases and the J gene lost 8 bases, with 14 bases spanning the gap. This CDR3 comprises 14 residues. Germline V CDR1 and CDR2: MNHEY, SVGAGI. The CDR3 nucleotides read TGTGCCAGCAGTTTCGACAGGATGGGGGAAAAACTGTTTTTT. Translated, it gives CASSFDRMGEKLFF.

The rearrangement links TRBV30 to TRBJ2-7; 7 nucleotides match TRBD1. The V and J ends lost 2 bases and 2 bases, in that order; junction bases with no gene match: 12. The CDR3 extends over 16 amino acids. Germline CDR1 GTSNPN, CDR2 SVGIG (reference sequence). The CDR3 loop reads CAWSLRTGTLTYEQYF. In DNA form, the CDR3 reads TGTGCCTGGAGTCTCAGGACAGGAACCCTCACCTACGAGCAGTACTTC.

The rearrangement links TRBV19 to TRBJ2-7; tentatively, D is TRBD2 (6 bases). Germline values: CDR1 LNHDA, CDR2 SQIVND (reference sequence). CDR3 length equals 13 residues. Trimming removed 9 bases from V and 1 base from J, with 13 bases in between. CDR3 sequence: CASRRGLSYEQYV. CDR3 nucleotide sequence: TGTGCCAGCAGGCGGGGACTGTCCTACGAGCAGTACGTC.

The chain carries TRBV9 and TRBJ2-1; perhaps TRBD2 as D (7 bases). Germline V gene sequence: CDR1 SGDLS, CDR2 YYNGEE. The CDR3 covers 16 residues. Between the trimmed V and J ends, which lost 0 bases and 3 bases, there was a span of 13 bases. Here the CDR3 DNA reads TGTGCCAGCAGCGTAGATGGGGGAGGGGGCTACAATGAGCAGTTCTTC. This gives the protein CASSVDGGGGYNEQFF. Full variable domain (missing parts from reference TRBV9 and TRBJ2-1): DSGVTQTPKHLITATGQRVTLRCSPRSGDLSVYWYQQSLDQGLQFLIQYYNGEERAKGNILERFSAQQFPDLHSELNLSSLELGDSALYFCASSVDGGGGYNEQFFGPGTRLTVL.

This chain uses TRBV19 with TRBJ2-4, with D uncertain. Trimming removed 4 bases from V and 8 bases from J, with 12 bases in between. This CDR3 is 13 amino acids long. CDR1 and CDR2 from the germline V gene are LNHDA and SQIVND (reference sequence). CDR3 amino acids: CASSTGVWDIQYF. CDR3 DNA: TGTGCCAGTAGTACGGGTGTCTGGGACATTCAGTACTTC.

The gene calls are TRBV29-1 and TRBJ1-1; 10 positions agree with TRBD1. Germline trimming cut 6 bases from V and 2 bases from J; bases unmatched to any gene: 3. Germline CDR1 SQVTM, CDR2 ANQGSEA. This CDR3 is 13 amino acids long. DNA for the CDR3: TGCAGCGTCACGACAGGGGGCAACACTGAAGCTTTCTTT. Amino acids: CSVTTGGNTEAFF.

The J gene is TRBJ1-6, the V gene TRBV5-8, with 8 bases that match TRBD1. The CDR3 length is 15 residues. CDR1 SGHTS and CDR2 YDEGEE come from the germline V gene. The junction had 7 bases not matched to a gene; V was cut back by 4 bases and J by 7 bases. For the CDR3, the DNA is TGTGCCAGCAGCCAACCAGACAGGGGCAATTCACCCCTCCACTTT. Encoded protein: CASSQPDRGNSPLHF.

This chain links TRBV6-5 with TRBJ2-2; 9 bases fit TRBD1. Germline CDR1 is MNHEY and CDR2 is SVGAGI. The length of the CDR3 is 15 residues. V lost 5 bases, J lost 2 bases, and 3 bases stayed unmatched. The DNA for the CDR3 is TGTGCCAGCAGTGTGACAGGGGGTAACACCGGGGAGCTGTTTTTT. This gives the protein CASSVTGGNTGELFF.

This rearrangement joins TRBV19 to TRBJ2-7; TRBD1 might be the D (5 bases). Germline V gene data show CDR1 as LNHDA and CDR2 as SQIVND (reference sequence). The CDR3 runs to 14 residues. V dropped 4 bases and J dropped 7 bases, with 17 bases sitting between them. The CDR3 DNA reads TGTGCCAGTAGTAAAGAGCAGGGAACAAGGGAGCAGTACTTC. The encoded protein is CASSKEQGTREQYF. Supplemented by reference TRBV19 and TRBJ2-7, the full variable domain reads DGGITQSPKYLFRKEGQNVTLSCEQNLNHDAMYWYRQDPGQGLRLIYYSQIVNDFQKGDIAEGYSVSREKKESFPLTVTSAQKNPTAFYLCASSKEQGTREQYFGPGTRLTVT.

The table lists this clone with a count of one. The chain combines TRBV7-8 with TRBJ1-4; D is unclear. The ends were cut back, 4 bases at V and 7 bases at J, with 16 bases in the middle. This CDR3 is 15 amino acids long. Germline V gene lookup returns CDR1 SGHVS and CDR2 FQNEAQ. The CDR3 DNA sequence: TGTGCCAGCAGCTCCCCCAGCCTGCGCGGTGAAAAACTGTTTTTT. This translates into CASSSPSLRGEKLFF.

This chain uses TRBV5-1 with TRBJ2-1, with D possibly TRBD2 on 6 matching bases. Trimming shortened V by 2 bases and J by 0 bases, and 18 bases separated the two germline ends. The germline gives CDR1 SGHRS, CDR2 YFSETQ. This CDR3 contains 18 residues. DNA of the CDR3: TGCGCCAGCAGCTTTGGGAGGTTCACCATGAGCTCCTACAATGAGCAGTTCTTC. Protein: CASSFGRFTMSSYNEQFF.

The chain uses TRBV19 and TRBJ2-3; 9 bases are a match to TRBD2. Per germline, CDR1 LNHDA and CDR2 SQIVND (reference sequence). The CDR3 has 15 amino acids. V lost 3 bases and J lost 1; bases outside the gene matches: 2. The CDR3 region is CASSMASGGTDTQYF. The CDR3 DNA follows: TGTGCCAGTAGTATGGCTAGCGGGGGCACAGATACGCAGTATTTT.

The table lists this clone with a few counts. The chain recombines TRBV19 with TRBJ1-1, with a tentative D call TRBD1 (6 bases). Looked up from germline, CDR1 is LNHDA and CDR2 is SQIVND (reference sequence). CDR3 length: 11 residues. V was shortened by 3 bases and J by 13 bases, with 12 bases between the two germline ends. CDR3 in DNA: TGTGCCAGTAGTATCGGGGGCCGGTATTTCTTT. Translated, it gives CASSIGGRYFF.

The J gene is TRBJ2-5, the V gene TRBV18; D is perhaps TRBD2 (5 bases). The CDR3 is 15 amino acids. Germline CDR1 KGHSH, CDR2 LQKENI. The V gene lost 3 bases and the J gene lost 5 bases, with 16 bases spanning the gap. CDR3 in amino acids: CASSPESEDFETQYF. CDR3 DNA sequence: TGTGCCAGCTCACCTGAGTCCGAGGACTTCGAGACCCAGTACTTC.

The chain has TRBV28 and TRBJ1-5; the match to TRBD1 covers 7 bases. This CDR3 is 14 amino acids long. From germline, CDR1 is MDHEN and CDR2 SYDVKM. After removal of 6 bases from V and 4 bases from J, the junction contained 6 bases not matched to a gene. The CDR3 DNA reads as TGTGCCAGCAGCACTTTGACAGGGAATCAGCCCCAGCATTTT. This codes for CASSTLTGNQPQHF.

This chain connects TRBV7-9 to TRBJ1-1; D possibly corresponds to TRBD1 (5 bases). V lost 1 base, J lost 4 bases, and 10 bases lay in between. This CDR3 comprises 14 residues. Germline V gene lookup returns CDR1 SEHNR and CDR2 FQNEAQ (reference sequence). The CDR3 sequence: CASSLEGVVTEAFF. In nucleotides, the CDR3 is TGTGCCAGCAGCTTAGAAGGGGTCGTCACTGAAGCTTTCTTT.

This clone came up a few times. The V call is TRBV5-4, the J call TRBJ1-2; 10 positions agree with TRBD1. CDR1 SGHNT and CDR2 YYREEE come from the germline V gene (reference sequence). This CDR3 has 15 residues. Trimming took 5 bases from V and 3 from J; bases not matched to a gene: 7. CDR3 sequence (DNA): TGTGCCAGCAGTTTAGCCGGGACAGGGGACTATGGCTACACCTTC. This gives the protein CASSLAGTGDYGYTF.

The chain links TRBV5-1 to TRBJ2-1; D ambiguous. From germline, CDR1 is SGHRS and CDR2 YFSETQ. The CDR3 length is 12 residues. V dropped 6 bases and J dropped 9 bases, with 13 bases sitting between them. CDR3: CASIPYPGEQFF. The CDR3, as DNA: TGCGCCAGCATCCCCTATCCTGGTGAGCAGTTCTTC.

This chain uses TRBV29-1 with TRBJ2-7; TRBD1 matches 10 bases. Germline assignment: CDR1 SQVTM and CDR2 ANQGSEA. After removal of 7 bases from V and 7 bases from J, the junction contained 10 bases not matched to a gene. This CDR3 comprises 13 residues. The chain's CDR3 is CSGRTGGVGEQYF. DNA of the CDR3: TGCAGCGGTAGGACAGGGGGAGTGGGGGAGCAGTACTTC.

The chain couples TRBV7-8 to TRBJ1-1; TRBD1 might be the D (6 bases). Deletions cut 3 bases from V and 3 bases from J, with 14 bases between. The CDR3 is 15 amino acids. Germline V gene data show CDR1 as SGHVS and CDR2 as FQNEAQ. The CDR3 spells CASSLPRTEHTEAFF. The CDR3, as DNA: TGTGCCAGCAGCTTGCCACGGACAGAACACACTGAAGCTTTCTTT.